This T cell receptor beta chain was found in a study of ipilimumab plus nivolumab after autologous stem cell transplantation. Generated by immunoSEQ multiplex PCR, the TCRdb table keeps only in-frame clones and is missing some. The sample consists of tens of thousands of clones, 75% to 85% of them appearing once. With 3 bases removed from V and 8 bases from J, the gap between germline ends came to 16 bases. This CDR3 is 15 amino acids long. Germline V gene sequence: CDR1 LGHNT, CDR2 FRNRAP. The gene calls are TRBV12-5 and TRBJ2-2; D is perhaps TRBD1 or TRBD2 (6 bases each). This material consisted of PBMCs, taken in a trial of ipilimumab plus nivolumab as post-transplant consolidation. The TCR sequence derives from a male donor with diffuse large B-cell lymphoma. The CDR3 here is CASGFLSRGQGELFF. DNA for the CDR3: TGTGCTAGTGGTTTCTTGTCACGGGGGCAAGGGGAGCTGTTTTTT.